Sequencing of this TCR beta chain was carried out in a study of blood T cell repertoires in COVID-19. Cohort allocation depended upon clinical history that participants reported. Data came from immunoSEQ multiplex PCR; TCRdb stores just in-frame clones and leaves some out. The sample lists 150,000 to 200,000 clones, more than 70% occurring once. Germline CDR1 reads SQVTM; CDR2 reads ANQGSEA. This CDR3 has 14 amino acids. V gave up 1 base and J gave up 2 bases, with 12 bases separating them. This TCR derives from a woman aged 25 to 39 who had recovered from COVID-19. The chain couples TRBV29-1 to TRBJ2-7, with D possibly matching TRBD2 (6 bases). Input material: PBMCs or T cells enriched from blood (not recorded which). CDR3 DNA sequence: TGCAGCGTTGAAGGGGGGGACGCGACCTACGAGCAGTACTTC. It is translated as CSVEGGDATYEQYF.